This TCR beta chain emerged from a study of blood T cell repertoires in COVID-19. Background on the study: There were acute and convalescent COVID-19 samples, and they came from the United States, Italy and Spain. The analysed material was cDNA or gDNA that came from T cells, B-cell-depleted T cells, or PBMCs.

As processed by the authors: By means of reference gene primer amplification, nucleated cell counts were estimated. Clones were sequenced by immunoSEQ multiplex PCR, and TCRdb holds only the in-frame ones, with some missing. V, J and clone size reflect that table, while D and trimming were determined from the DNA. The sample carries around 200,000 clones, less than 80% recorded once. This CDR3 comprises 14 residues. CDR1 SGHAT and CDR2 FQNNGV come from the germline V gene. With 5 bases removed from V and 8 bases from J, the gap between germline ends came to 19 bases. V usage is TRBV11-2 and J usage is TRBJ2-7; weak D call: TRBD1 (6 bases). The sample was peripheral blood. This clonotype originated in a woman between 50 and 59 years old with acute or convalescent COVID-19. This CDR3 reads CASSIRDTRIQQYF. Written as DNA, the CDR3 is TGTGCCAGCAGCATCCGGGACACCAGGATTCAGCAGTACTTC.